Following are 20 T cell receptor beta chains from one sample sequenced in a study of response to subunit inactivated influenza vaccine. TCRdb reprocessed the RT-PCR reads with MiXCR, giving one entry per CDR3 protein. Of roughly 500,000 distinct CDR3 sequences in the sample, about 25% are singletons; the top ten hold under 2.5%. The sample in question was CD4+ T cells sorted from PBMCs, obtained 4 to 6 days after vaccination. These receptors originate from a man aged 50 to 59 who received an inactivated influenza vaccine.

This clonotype was detected a few times. The gene calls are TRBV28 and TRBJ1-1; D not certain. The CDR3 extends over 16 amino acids. Germline loops: CDR1 MDHEN, CDR2 SYDVKM. V lost 5 bases and J lost 0, with 16 bases in between. The CDR3 DNA is TGTGCCAGCAGTGCCTCGAGGAGGGCTCTGAACACTGAAGCTTTCTTT. Its translation is CASSASRRALNTEAFF.

The rearrangement links TRBV18 to TRBJ2-7; 8 nucleotides match TRBD1. CDR1 is KGHSH and CDR2 is LQKENI in the germline V gene. The CDR3 contains 14 residues. The V and J ends lost 5 bases and 5 bases, in that order; junction bases with no gene match: 8. DNA of the CDR3: TGTGCCAGCTCAGCGGGACAGGCCTTGGACGAGCAGTACTTC. Its protein is CASSAGQALDEQYF.

This rearrangement joins TRBV24-1 to TRBJ2-5, with D perhaps TRBD2 (6 bases). V gave up 4 bases and J gave up 5 bases, with 19 bases separating them. This CDR3 contains 16 residues. Germline assignment: CDR1 KGHDR and CDR2 SFDVKD. CDR3 DNA: TGTGCCACCAGTGACCGGGGCAAAGACGGAGGGGAGACCCAGTACTTC. Translating it yields CATSDRGKDGGETQYF.

This clonotype was found many times. This CDR3 is CSVDQGPDTQYF. The CDR3 nucleotides are TGCAGCGTTGATCAGGGGCCAGATACGCAGTATTTT. V is TRBV29-1 and J is TRBJ2-3, with D tentatively TRBD1 (6 bases). Per germline, CDR1 SQVTM and CDR2 ANQGSEA. V lost 3 bases, J lost 4 bases, and 8 bases lay in between. The CDR3 is made up of 12 amino acids.

The chain carries TRBV5-5 and TRBJ2-1; D gene unclear. The V and J ends lost 2 bases and 0 bases respectively, with 9 bases between them. This CDR3 region has 15 residues. Germline assignment: CDR1 SGHKS and CDR2 YYEKEE (reference sequence). CDR3 nucleotide sequence: TGTGCCAGCAGCTTACCCGCGAGCTCCTACAATGAGCAGTTCTTC. It specifies CASSLPASSYNEQFF.

This clonotype was found a few times. The V and J genes are TRBV7-2 and TRBJ2-2; D tentatively fits TRBD1 or TRBD2 (5 bases each). The CDR3 runs to 17 residues. V lost 1 base to trimming and J lost 0 bases, with 12 bases between them. Germline V gene lookup returns CDR1 SGHTA and CDR2 FQGNSA. The CDR3 DNA follows: TGTGCCAGCAGCTTAGTTGGGACGTACGCGAACACCGGGGAGCTGTTTTTT. Translating it yields CASSLVGTYANTGELFF. Filled out from reference TRBV7-2 and TRBJ2-2, the complete variable domain reads GAGVSQSPSNKVTEKGKDVELRCDPISGHTALYWYRQSLGQGLEFLIYFQGNSAPDKSGLPSDRFSAERTGGSVSTLTIQRTQQEDSAVYLCASSLVGTYANTGELFFGEGSRLTVL.

The chain couples TRBV10-1 to TRBJ2-1; 10 bases fit TRBD2. In germline, CDR1 is WNHNN, CDR2 SYGVQD (reference sequence). CDR3 length: 17 residues. Trimming cost V 0 bases and J 7 bases; bases outside gene matches: 9. The CDR3 DNA reads as TGCGCCAGCAGTGAGTCGGTCCTACTAGCGGGGAAGAATGAGCAGTTCTTC. It codes for CASSESVLLAGKNEQFF.

The chain recombines TRBV12-3 or TRBV12-4 with TRBJ1-6; 11 bases line up with TRBD1. V dropped 3 bases and J dropped 5; count of bases not matched to a gene: 3. This CDR3 is 16 amino acids long. This chain's CDR3 is CASSLGQGVNNSPLHF. The CDR3 DNA reads TGTGCCAGCAGTTTGGGACAGGGGGTGAATAATTCACCCCTCCACTTT.

This clonotype was counted a few times. CDR3 DNA: TGTGCCAGCAGCGTAGCCCCCTCCGTGAGCACAGATACGCAGTATTTT. Its protein is CASSVAPSVSTDTQYF. The J gene is TRBJ2-3, the V gene TRBV9; D is undetermined. The germline V gene has CDR1 SGDLS and CDR2 YYNGEE. There are 16 residues in the CDR3. V lost 0 bases and J lost 0, with 11 bases in between.

The rearrangement uses TRBV7-2 and TRBJ2-3, with TRBD2 identical over 8 bases. The V gene end was trimmed by 2 bases and the J gene end by 4 bases; junction bases not matched to a gene: 5. Germline lookup yields CDR1 SGHTA and CDR2 FQGNSA. CDR3 length: 15 amino acids. The CDR3 DNA sequence: TGTGCCAGCAGCTTACCGGGAGGGCCCGCAGATACGCAGTATTTT. As protein: CASSLPGGPADTQYF.

The CDR3 DNA follows: TGCAGTGCTAGCCGCGGACAGATTCAAGAGACCCAGTACTTC. It specifies CSASRGQIQETQYF. J is TRBJ2-5 and V is TRBV20-1, with TRBD1 as a possible D gene (6 bases). From germline, CDR1 is DFQATT and CDR2 SNEGSKA (reference sequence). The length of the CDR3 is 14 residues. Trimming left V 3 bases short and J 2 bases short, with 13 bases between.

The genes are TRBV6-5 and TRBJ1-6; D remains unclear. V was shortened by 4 bases and J by 7 bases, with 14 bases between the two germline ends. Germline lookup yields CDR1 MNHEY and CDR2 SVGAGI. This CDR3 has 15 amino acids. CDR3 DNA: TGTGCCAGCAGTTTCTTGCCGGGAGGCAATTCACCCCTCCACTTT. This codes for CASSFLPGGNSPLHF.

This clonotype was counted many times. The chain is built from TRBV7-9 and TRBJ2-1; 7 positions match TRBD2. The CDR3 runs to 15 residues. Losses at the gene ends were 4 bases for V and 2 bases for J; bases not matched to a gene: 5. The germline CDR1 and CDR2 sequences are SEHNR and FQNEAQ (reference sequence). The CDR3 DNA reads as TGTGCCAGCAGCTCCCCGGGAGGCCCCTACAATGAGCAGTTCTTC. Protein sequence: CASSSPGGPYNEQFF.

This clonotype occurred a few times. The chain uses TRBV6-5 and TRBJ2-7; no clear D gene. The CDR3 covers 15 residues. Per the germline V gene, CDR1 is MNHEY and CDR2 is SVGAGI. V lost 0 bases to trimming and J lost 5 bases, with 14 bases between them. In DNA form, the CDR3 reads TGTGCCAGCAGTTACTCCGGTCGTGGGTTCAACGAGCAGTACTTC. Translated, it gives CASSYSGRGFNEQYF.

This clonotype was counted a few times. V gene TRBV20-1 combines with J gene TRBJ1-4, with D possibly matching TRBD1 (6 bases). V was trimmed by 6 bases and J by 8 bases, leaving 16 bases between them. The CDR3 sequence is 13 residues long. Germline CDR1 is DFQATT and CDR2 is SNEGSKA (reference sequence). DNA for the CDR3: TGCAGTGCCGCCTACAGGGCGGGGGAAAAACTGTTTTTT. It yields the protein CSAAYRAGEKLFF.

In its sample, this clonotype was seen a few times. The rearrangement uses TRBV28 and TRBJ2-7; possibly TRBD1 for D (6 bases). The CDR3 contains 14 residues. The V gene lost 2 bases and the J gene lost 7 bases, with 15 bases spanning the gap. Germline V gene lookup returns CDR1 MDHEN and CDR2 SYDVKM. In nucleotides, the CDR3 is TGTGCCAGCAGTTTAGGGCAGGGGTATGTAGAGCAGTACTTC. Protein: CASSLGQGYVEQYF.

The sample holds many counts of this clonotype. Here the CDR3 reads CASSLGQGQYF. The CDR3 DNA is TGTGCCAGCAGTTTAGGGCAGGGGCAGTACTTC. This rearrangement joins TRBV12-3 or TRBV12-4 to TRBJ2-7; tentatively, D is TRBD1 (5 bases). This CDR3 spans 11 amino acids. V was trimmed by 1 base and J by 9 bases, leaving 7 bases between them.

The chain has TRBV19 and TRBJ2-1; a weak D match, TRBD1 (5 bases). V was shortened by 10 bases and J by 4 bases, with 17 bases between the two germline ends. This CDR3 is built from 14 residues. Germline CDR1 LNHDA, CDR2 SQIVND (reference sequence). The CDR3 loop is CATRVAGPYNEQFF. For the CDR3, the DNA is TGTGCCACCAGGGTGGCAGGACCTTACAATGAGCAGTTCTTC.

This clonotype was seen repeatedly, ten times or more. The chain combines TRBV11-1 with TRBJ2-1, with D perhaps TRBD1 (6 bases). V shed 2 bases and J shed 0 bases, with 17 bases lying between them. Germline CDR1 SGHAT, CDR2 FQDESV (reference sequence). This CDR3 is 18 amino acids long. The CDR3 region has the DNA TGTGCCAGCAGCTTATCCCGGCCCGACAGGAGCTCCTACAATGAGCAGTTCTTC. Its translation: CASSLSRPDRSSYNEQFF.

The chain links TRBV5-4 to TRBJ2-5; D is undetermined. CDR3 length equals 14 residues. Looked up from germline, CDR1 is SGHNT and CDR2 is YYREEE (reference sequence). The V gene lost 0 bases and the J gene lost 2 bases, with 8 bases spanning the gap. In DNA form, the CDR3 reads TGTGCCAGCAGCTTGGCGATGGAGCAAGAGACCCAGTACTTC. This translates into CASSLAMEQETQYF. Filled out from reference TRBV5-4 and TRBJ2-5, the complete variable domain reads ETGVTQSPTHLIKTRGQQVTLRCSSQSGHNTVSWYQQALGQGPQFIFQYYREEENGRGNFPPRFSGLQFPNYSSELNVNALELDDSALYLCASSLAMEQETQYFGPGTRLLVL.